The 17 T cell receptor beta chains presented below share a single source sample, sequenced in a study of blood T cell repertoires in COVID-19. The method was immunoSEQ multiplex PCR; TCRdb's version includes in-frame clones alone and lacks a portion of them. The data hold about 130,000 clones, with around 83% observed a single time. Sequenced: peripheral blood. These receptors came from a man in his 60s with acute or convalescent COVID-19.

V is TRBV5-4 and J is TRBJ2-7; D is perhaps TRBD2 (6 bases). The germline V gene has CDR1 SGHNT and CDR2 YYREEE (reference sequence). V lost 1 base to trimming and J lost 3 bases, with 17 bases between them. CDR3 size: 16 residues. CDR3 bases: TGTGCCAGCAGCTTGCCCGGGTCGGGGGAATACTACGAGCAGTACTTC. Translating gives CASSLPGSGEYYEQYF.

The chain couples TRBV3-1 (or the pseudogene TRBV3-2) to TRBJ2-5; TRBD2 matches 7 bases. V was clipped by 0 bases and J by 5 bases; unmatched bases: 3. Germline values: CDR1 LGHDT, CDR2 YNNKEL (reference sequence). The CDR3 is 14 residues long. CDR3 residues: CASSQDTGGETQYF. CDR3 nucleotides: TGTGCCAGCAGCCAAGATACGGGAGGCGAGACCCAGTACTTC.

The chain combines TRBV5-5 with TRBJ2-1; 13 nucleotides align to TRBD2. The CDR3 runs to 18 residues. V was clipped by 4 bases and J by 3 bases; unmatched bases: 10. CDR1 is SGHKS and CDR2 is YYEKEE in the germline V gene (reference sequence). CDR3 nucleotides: TGTGCCAGCAGCCTCGGACTAGCGGGAGCCTGGGTCTACAATGAGCAGTTCTTC. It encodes CASSLGLAGAWVYNEQFF.

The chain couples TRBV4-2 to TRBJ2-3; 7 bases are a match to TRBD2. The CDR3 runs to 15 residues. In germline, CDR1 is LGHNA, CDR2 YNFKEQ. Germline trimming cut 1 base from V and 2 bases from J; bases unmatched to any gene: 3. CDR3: CASSQGSGATDTQYF. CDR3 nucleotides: TGTGCCAGCAGCCAAGGGAGCGGGGCCACAGATACGCAGTATTTT.

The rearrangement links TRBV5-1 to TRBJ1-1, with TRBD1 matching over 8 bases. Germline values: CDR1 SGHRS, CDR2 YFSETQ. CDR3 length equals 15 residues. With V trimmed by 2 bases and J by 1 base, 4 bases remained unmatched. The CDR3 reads CASSFGTGGNTEAFF. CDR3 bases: TGCGCCAGCAGCTTCGGGACAGGCGGGAACACTGAAGCTTTCTTT.

This CDR3 is CASSLMAPGAGARSYEQYF. DNA for the CDR3: TGTGCCAGCAGTTTAATGGCCCCGGGGGCGGGAGCTCGTTCCTACGAGCAGTACTTC. V and J are TRBV7-2 and TRBJ2-7, with D possibly matching TRBD2 (7 bases). Deletions cut 6 bases from V and 1 base from J, with 28 bases between. CDR1 and CDR2 (germline): SGHTA, FQGNSA. The CDR3 covers 19 residues. Together with reference TRBV7-2 and TRBJ2-7, the CDR3 gives the full variable domain: GAGVSQSPSNKVTEKGKDVELRCDPISGHTALYWYRQSLGQGLEFLIYFQGNSAPDKSGLPSDRFSAERTGGSVSTLTIQRTQQEDSAVYLCASSLMAPGAGARSYEQYFGPGTRLTVT.

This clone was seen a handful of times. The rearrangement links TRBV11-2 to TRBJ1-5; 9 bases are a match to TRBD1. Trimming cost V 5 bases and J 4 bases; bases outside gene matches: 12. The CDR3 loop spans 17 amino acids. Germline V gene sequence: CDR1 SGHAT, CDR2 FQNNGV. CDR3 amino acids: CASSPSTGGGSNQPQHF. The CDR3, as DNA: TGTGCCAGCAGCCCCTCGACAGGGGGTGGATCTAATCAGCCCCAGCATTTT.

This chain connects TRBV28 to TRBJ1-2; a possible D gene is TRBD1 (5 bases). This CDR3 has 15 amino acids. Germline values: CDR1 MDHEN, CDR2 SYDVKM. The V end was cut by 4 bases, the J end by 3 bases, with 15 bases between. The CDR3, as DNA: TGTGCCAGCAGTTCGCCGGGGGAGGGCTACTATGGCTACACCTTC. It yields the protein CASSSPGEGYYGYTF.

The CDR3 sequence: CASSLLSSGGFF. The CDR3 DNA sequence: TGTGCCAGCAGTTTACTATCTAGCGGGGGGTTCTTC. The chain has TRBV28 and TRBJ2-1; 10 bases line up with TRBD2. The trim removed 2 bases at V and 15 bases at J, leaving 4 bases unmatched. Looked up from germline, CDR1 is MDHEN and CDR2 is SYDVKM. The CDR3 has 12 amino acids. Variable domain in full (rest from reference TRBV28 and TRBJ2-1): DVKVTQSSRYLVKRTGEKVFLECVQDMDHENMFWYRQDPGLGLRLIYFSYDVKMKEKGDIPEGYSVSREKKERFSLILESASTNQTSMYLCASSLLSSGGFFGPGTRLTVL.

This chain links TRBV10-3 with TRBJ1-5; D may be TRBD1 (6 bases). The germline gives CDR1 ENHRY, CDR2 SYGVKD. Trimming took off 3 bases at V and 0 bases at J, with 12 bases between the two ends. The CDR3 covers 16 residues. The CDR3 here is CAISDGQPYSNQPQHF. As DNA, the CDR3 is TGTGCCATCAGTGACGGACAGCCATATAGCAATCAGCCCCAGCATTTT.

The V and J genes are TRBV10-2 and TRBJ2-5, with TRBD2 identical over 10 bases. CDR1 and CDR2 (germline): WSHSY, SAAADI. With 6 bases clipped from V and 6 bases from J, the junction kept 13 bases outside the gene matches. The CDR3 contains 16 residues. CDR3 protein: CASRPGSGRASKTQYF. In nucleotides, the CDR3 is TGCGCCAGCAGACCCGGCAGCGGGAGGGCCTCAAAGACCCAGTACTTC.

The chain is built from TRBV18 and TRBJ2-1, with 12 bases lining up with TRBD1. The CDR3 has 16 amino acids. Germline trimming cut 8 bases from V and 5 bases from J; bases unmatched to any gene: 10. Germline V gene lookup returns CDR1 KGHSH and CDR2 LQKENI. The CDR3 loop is CASTSAGTGGNNEQFF. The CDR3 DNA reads TGTGCCAGCACAAGCGCCGGGACAGGGGGCAACAATGAGCAGTTCTTC.

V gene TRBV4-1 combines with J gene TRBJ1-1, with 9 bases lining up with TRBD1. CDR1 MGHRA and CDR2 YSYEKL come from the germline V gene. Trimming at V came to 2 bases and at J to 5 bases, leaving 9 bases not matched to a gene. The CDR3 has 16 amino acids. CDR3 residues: CASSQLAGTGSTEAFF. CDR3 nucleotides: TGCGCCAGCAGCCAATTAGCCGGGACAGGGAGTACTGAAGCTTTCTTT.

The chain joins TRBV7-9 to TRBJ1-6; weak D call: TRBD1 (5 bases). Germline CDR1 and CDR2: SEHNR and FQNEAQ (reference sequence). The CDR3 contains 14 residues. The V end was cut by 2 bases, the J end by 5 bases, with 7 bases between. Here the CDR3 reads CASSLIQDNSPLHF. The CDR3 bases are TGTGCCAGCAGCTTAATACAGGATAATTCACCCCTCCACTTT. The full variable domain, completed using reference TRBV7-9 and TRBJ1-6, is DTGVSQNPRHKITKRGQNVTFRCDPISEHNRLYWYRQTLGQGPEFLTYFQNEAQLEKSRLLSDRFSAERPKGSFSTLEIQRTEQGDSAMYLCASSLIQDNSPLHFGNGTRLTVT.

The chain's CDR3 is CASSLVRTGPLYQETQYF. CDR3 bases: TGCGCCAGCAGCTTGGTGAGGACAGGGCCCTTGTACCAAGAGACCCAGTACTTC. The V gene is TRBV5-1, the J gene TRBJ2-5; 8 bases agree with TRBD1. The junction had 10 bases not matched to a gene; V was cut back by 0 bases and J by 0 bases. Germline-derived CDR1 and CDR2 are SGHRS and YFSETQ. CDR3 length equals 18 residues.

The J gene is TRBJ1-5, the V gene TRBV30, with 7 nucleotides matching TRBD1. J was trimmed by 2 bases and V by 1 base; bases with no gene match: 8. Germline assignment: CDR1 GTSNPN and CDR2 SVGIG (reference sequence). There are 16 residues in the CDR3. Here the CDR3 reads CAWSAGTAAGNQPQHF. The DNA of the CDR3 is TGTGCCTGGAGTGCCGGGACAGCCGCAGGCAATCAGCCCCAGCATTTT.

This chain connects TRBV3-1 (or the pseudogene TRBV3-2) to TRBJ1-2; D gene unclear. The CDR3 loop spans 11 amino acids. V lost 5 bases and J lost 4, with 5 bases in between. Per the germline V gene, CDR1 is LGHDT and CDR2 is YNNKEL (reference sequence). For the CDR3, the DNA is TGTGCCAGCAGCTCCGGCTATGGCTACACCTTC. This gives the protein CASSSGYGYTF.